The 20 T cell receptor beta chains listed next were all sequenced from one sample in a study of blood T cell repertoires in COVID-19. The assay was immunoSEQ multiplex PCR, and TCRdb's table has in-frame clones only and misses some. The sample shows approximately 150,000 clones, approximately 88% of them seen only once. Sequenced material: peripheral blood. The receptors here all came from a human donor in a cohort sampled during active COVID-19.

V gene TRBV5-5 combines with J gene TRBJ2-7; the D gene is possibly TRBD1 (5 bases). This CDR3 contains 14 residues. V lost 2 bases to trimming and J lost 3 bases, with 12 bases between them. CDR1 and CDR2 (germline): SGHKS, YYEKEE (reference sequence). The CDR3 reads CASSFPGWGYEQYF. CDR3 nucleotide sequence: TGTGCCAGCAGCTTTCCAGGGTGGGGCTACGAGCAGTACTTC.

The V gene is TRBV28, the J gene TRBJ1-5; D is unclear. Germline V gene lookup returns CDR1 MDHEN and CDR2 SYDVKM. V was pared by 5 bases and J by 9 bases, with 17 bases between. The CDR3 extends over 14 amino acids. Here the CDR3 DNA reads TGTGCCAGCAGTCCCTTAATCCGGGAGGGGCCCCAGCATTTT. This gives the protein CASSPLIREGPQHF.

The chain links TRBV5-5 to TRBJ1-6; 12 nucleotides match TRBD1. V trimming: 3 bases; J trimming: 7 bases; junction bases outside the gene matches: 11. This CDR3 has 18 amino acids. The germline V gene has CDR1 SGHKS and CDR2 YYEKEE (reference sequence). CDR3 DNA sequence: TGTGCCAGCAGCTCGGTACCGGGACAGGGGGCCGGGAATTCACCCCTCCACTTT. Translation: CASSSVPGQGAGNSPLHF. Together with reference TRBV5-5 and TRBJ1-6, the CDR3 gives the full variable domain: DAGVTQSPTHLIKTRGQQVTLRCSPISGHKSVSWYQQVLGQGPQFIFQYYEKEERGRGNFPDRFSARQFPNYSSELNVNALLLGDSALYLCASSSVPGQGAGNSPLHFGNGTRLTVT.

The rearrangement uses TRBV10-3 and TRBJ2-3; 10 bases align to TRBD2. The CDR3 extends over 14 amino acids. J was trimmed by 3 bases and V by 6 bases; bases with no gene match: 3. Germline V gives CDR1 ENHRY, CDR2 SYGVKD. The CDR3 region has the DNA TGTGCCATCAGAACTAGCGGGGCGACAGATACGCAGTATTTT. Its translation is CAIRTSGATDTQYF.

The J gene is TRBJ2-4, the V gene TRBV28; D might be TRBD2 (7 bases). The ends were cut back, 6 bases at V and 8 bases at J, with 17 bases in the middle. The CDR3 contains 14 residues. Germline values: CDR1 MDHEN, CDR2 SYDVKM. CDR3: CASSSGGRADIQYF. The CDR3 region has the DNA TGTGCCAGCAGCTCGGGGGGCCGGGCGGACATTCAGTACTTC.

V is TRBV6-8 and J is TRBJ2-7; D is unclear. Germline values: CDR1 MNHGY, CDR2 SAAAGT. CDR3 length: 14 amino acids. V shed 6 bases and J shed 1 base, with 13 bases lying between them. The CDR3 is CASSPYLCSYEQYF. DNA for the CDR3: TGTGCCAGCAGCCCTTATCTGTGTTCCTACGAGCAGTACTTC.

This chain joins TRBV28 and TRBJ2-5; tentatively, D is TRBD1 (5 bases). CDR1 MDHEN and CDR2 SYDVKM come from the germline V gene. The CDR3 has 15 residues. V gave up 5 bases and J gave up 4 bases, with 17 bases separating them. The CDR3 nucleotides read TGTGCCAGCAGTACCCCCTGGACACCCGCAGAGACCCAGTACTTC. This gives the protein CASSTPWTPAETQYF. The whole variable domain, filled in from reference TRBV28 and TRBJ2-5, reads DVKVTQSSRYLVKRTGEKVFLECVQDMDHENMFWYRQDPGLGLRLIYFSYDVKMKEKGDIPEGYSVSREKKERFSLILESASTNQTSMYLCASSTPWTPAETQYFGPGTRLLVL.

CDR3 region: CASSYSGANYGYTF. CDR3 DNA sequence: TGTGCCAGCAGTTACTCAGGGGCTAACTATGGCTACACCTTC. V usage is TRBV6-5 and J usage is TRBJ1-2; D might be TRBD1 (5 bases). The CDR3 runs 14 residues. Germline values: CDR1 MNHEY, CDR2 SVGAGI. V was trimmed by 0 bases and J by 0 bases, leaving 5 bases between them.

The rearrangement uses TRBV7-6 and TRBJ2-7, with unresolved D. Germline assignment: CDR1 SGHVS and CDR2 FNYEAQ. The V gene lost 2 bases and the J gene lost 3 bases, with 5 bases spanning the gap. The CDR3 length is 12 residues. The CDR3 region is CASSLNGYEQYF. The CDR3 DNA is TGTGCCAGCAGCTTAAACGGCTACGAGCAGTACTTC. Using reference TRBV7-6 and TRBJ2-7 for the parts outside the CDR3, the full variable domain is GAGVSQSPRYKVTKRGQDVALRCDPISGHVSLYWYRQALGQGPEFLTYFNYEAQQDKSGLPNDRFSAERPEGSISTLTIQRTEQRDSAMYRCASSLNGYEQYFGPGTRLTVT.

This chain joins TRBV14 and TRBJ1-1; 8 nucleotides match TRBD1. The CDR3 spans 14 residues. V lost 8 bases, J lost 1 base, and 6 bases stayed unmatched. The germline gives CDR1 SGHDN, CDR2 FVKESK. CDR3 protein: CASGHRGANTEAFF. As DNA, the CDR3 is TGTGCCAGCGGACACAGGGGGGCGAACACTGAAGCTTTCTTT. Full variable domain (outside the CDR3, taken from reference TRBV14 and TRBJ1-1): EAGVTQFPSHSVIEKGQTVTLRCDPISGHDNLYWYRRVMGKEIKFLLHFVKESKQDESGMPNNRFLAERTGGTYSTLKVQPAELEDSGVYFCASGHRGANTEAFFGQGTRLTVV.

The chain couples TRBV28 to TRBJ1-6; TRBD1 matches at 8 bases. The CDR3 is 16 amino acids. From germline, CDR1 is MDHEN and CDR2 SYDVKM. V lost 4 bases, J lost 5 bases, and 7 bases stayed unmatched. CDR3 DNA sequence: TGTGCCAGCAGTTCAGAAACAGGGGGAGATAATTCACCCCTCCACTTT. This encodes CASSSETGGDNSPLHF.

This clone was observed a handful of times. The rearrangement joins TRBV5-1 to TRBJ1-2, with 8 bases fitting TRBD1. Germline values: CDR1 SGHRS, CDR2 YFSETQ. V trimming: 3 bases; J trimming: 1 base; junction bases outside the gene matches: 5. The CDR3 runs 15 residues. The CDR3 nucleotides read TGCGCCAGCAGCTCCGGACAGGGATTTAACTATGGCTACACCTTC. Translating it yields CASSSGQGFNYGYTF.

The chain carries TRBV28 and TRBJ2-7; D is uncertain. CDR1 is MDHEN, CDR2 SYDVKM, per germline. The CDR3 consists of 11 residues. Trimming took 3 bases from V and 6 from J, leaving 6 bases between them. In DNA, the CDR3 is TGTGCCAGCAGTTTTCGTCTCGAGCAGTACTTC. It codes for CASSFRLEQYF.

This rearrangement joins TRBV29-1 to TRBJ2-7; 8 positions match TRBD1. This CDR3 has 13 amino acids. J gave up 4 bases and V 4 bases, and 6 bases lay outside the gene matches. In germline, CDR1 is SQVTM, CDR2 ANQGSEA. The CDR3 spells CSVGTGQVYEQYF. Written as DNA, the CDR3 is TGCAGCGTTGGGACGGGACAGGTATACGAGCAGTACTTC.

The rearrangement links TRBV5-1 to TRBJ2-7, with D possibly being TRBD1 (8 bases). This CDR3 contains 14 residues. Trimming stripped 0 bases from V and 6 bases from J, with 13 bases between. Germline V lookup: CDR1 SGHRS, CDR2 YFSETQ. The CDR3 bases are TGCGCCAGCAGCTTGGAACAGGGGGAGGGCGAGCAGTACTTC. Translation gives CASSLEQGEGEQYF.

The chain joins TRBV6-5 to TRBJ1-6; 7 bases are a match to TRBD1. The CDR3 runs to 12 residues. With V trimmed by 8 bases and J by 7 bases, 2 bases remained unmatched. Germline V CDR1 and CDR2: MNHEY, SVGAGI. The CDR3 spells CASDRANSPLHF. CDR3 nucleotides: TGTGCCAGCGACAGGGCCAATTCACCCCTCCACTTT.

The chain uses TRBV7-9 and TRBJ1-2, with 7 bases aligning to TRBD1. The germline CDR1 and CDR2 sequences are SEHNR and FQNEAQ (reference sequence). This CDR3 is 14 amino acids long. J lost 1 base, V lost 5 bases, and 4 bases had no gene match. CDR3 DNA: TGTGCCAGCAGCCCTGGACAGGTTAACTATGGCTACACCTTC. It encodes CASSPGQVNYGYTF.

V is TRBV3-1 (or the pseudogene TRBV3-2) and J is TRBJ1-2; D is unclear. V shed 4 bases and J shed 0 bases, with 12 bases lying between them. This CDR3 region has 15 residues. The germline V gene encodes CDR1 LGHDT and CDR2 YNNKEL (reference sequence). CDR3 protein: CASSRDSYSNYGYTF. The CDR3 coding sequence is TGTGCCAGCAGCCGCGACTCTTACTCTAACTATGGCTACACCTTC.

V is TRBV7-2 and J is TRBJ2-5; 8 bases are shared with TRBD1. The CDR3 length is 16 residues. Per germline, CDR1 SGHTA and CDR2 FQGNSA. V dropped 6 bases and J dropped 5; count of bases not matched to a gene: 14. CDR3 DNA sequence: TGTGCCAGCAGTAACAAGGCCGGGACAGGTGGTGAGACCCAGTACTTC. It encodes CASSNKAGTGGETQYF.

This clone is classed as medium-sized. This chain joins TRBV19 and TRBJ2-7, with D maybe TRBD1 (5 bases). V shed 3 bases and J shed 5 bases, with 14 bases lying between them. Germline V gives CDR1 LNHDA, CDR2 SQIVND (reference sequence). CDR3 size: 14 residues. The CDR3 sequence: CASSIGQGTHEQYF. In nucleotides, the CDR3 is TGTGCCAGTAGTATCGGGCAGGGAACCCACGAGCAGTACTTC.